This T cell receptor (beta chain) was recovered during a study of blood T cell repertoires in COVID-19. On the study more broadly: Samples came from the United States, Italy and Spain, spanning acute and convalescent COVID-19. Sources were T cells, B-cell-depleted T cells, or PBMCs; the material itself was cDNA or gDNA.

The V gene lost 5 bases and the J gene lost 4 bases, with 11 bases spanning the gap. This CDR3 spans 13 amino acids. CDR1 is MDHEN, CDR2 SYDVKM, per germline. In the authors' workflow: Reference gene primer amplification in the assay estimated nucleated cell counts. Using immunoSEQ multiplex PCR, the repertoire was profiled, and TCRdb retains in-frame clones only, with some absent. V and J calls and clone size are as listed in that table; D and trimming were resolved from the DNA. In the table there are 150,000 to 200,000 clones, around 90% of which are singletons. This TCR came from a human donor in a cohort sampled during active COVID-19. V usage is TRBV28 and J usage is TRBJ1-1; D unresolved. The sequenced sample was peripheral blood. The CDR3 region has the DNA TGTGCCAGCAGTAGCTCAGGAATCACTGAAGCTTTCTTT. Translated: CASSSSGITEAFF.